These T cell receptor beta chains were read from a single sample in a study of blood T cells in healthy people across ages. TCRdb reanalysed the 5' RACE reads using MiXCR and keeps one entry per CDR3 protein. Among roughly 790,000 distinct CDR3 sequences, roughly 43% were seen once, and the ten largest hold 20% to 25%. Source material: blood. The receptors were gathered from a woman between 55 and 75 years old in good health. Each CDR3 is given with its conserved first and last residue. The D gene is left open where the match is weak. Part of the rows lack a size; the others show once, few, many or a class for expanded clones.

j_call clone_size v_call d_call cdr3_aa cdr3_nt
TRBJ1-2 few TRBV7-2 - CASSARNYGYTF TGTGCCAGCAGCGCCCGTAACTATGGCTACACCTTC
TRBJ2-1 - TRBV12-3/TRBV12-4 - CASSLLTGTGEQFF TGTGCCAGCAGTTTATTAACCGGGACTGGAGAGCAGTTCTTC
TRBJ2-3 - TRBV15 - CATGRENGGQVTQYF TGTGCCACCGGCAGAGAGAATGGGGGTCAAGTTACGCAGTATTTT
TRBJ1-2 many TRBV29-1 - CSVARSDYGYTF TGCAGCGTTGCGAGGAGCGACTATGGCTACACCTTC
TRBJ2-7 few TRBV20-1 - CSAGGSGHYEQYF TGCAGTGCCGGAGGTAGCGGTCACTACGAGCAGTACTTC
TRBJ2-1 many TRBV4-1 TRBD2 CASSPPGLDNEQFF TGCGCCAGCAGCCCACCGGGACTAGACAATGAGCAGTTCTTC
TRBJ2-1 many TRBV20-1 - CSARRGRSDEQFF TGCAGTGCTAGACGAGGACGGTCGGATGAGCAGTTCTTC
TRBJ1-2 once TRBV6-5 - CASSYSPGGYGYTF TGTGCCAGCAGTTACTCCCCGGGGGGGTATGGCTACACCTTC
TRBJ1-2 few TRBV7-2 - CASSVDGNYGYTF TGTGCCAGCAGCGTGGACGGTAACTATGGCTACACCTTC
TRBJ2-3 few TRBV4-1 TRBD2 CASSQSTGLAVTDTQYF TGCGCCAGCAGCCAATCGACGGGACTAGCGGTCACAGATACGCAGTATTTT
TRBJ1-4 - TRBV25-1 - CASSLRQRESYGLFF TGTGCCAGCAGTCTAAGACAGCGGGAGTCTTATGGACTGTTTTTT
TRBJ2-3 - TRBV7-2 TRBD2 CASSLGADLAGTQYF TGTGCCAGCAGCTTAGGTGCCGATCTAGCGGGAACGCAGTATTTT
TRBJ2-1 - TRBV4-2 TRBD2 CASSKGTSGSHEQFF TGTGCCAGCAGCAAAGGGACTAGCGGGAGTCATGAGCAGTTCTTC
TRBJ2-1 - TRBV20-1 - CSAGLYNERFF TGCAGTGCTGGGCTATACAATGAGCGGTTCTTC
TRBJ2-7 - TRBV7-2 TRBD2 CASRPTSVNEQYF TGTGCCAGCAGGCCAACTAGCGTCAATGAGCAGTACTTC
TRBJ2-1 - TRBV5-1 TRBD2 CASSPSLAGGYNEQFF TGCGCCAGCAGCCCATCTCTGGCGGGGGGTTACAATGAGCAGTTCTTC
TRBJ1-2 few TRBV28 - CASSLSYGYTF TGTGCCAGCAGTTTATCTTATGGCTACACCTTC
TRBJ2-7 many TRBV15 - CATSRDGGGEQYF TGTGCCACCAGCAGAGATGGAGGGGGAGAGCAGTACTTC
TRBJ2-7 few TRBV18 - CASSPSADPSYEQYF TGTGCCAGCTCACCATCGGCGGATCCCTCCTACGAGCAGTACTTC
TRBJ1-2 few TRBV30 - CAWNAGGWEVGYTF TGTGCCTGGAATGCCGGGGGTTGGGAAGTTGGCTACACCTTC
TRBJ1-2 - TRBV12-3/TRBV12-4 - CASIRRISYGYTF TGTGCCAGCATCCGGCGGATTTCCTATGGCTACACCTTC
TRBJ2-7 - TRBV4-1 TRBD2 CASSQDLSSGVYEQYF TGCGCCAGCAGCCAAGATTTGTCTAGCGGAGTCTACGAGCAGTACTTC
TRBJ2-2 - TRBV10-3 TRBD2 CAISEVYGRGTSGRADTGELFF TGTGCCATCAGTGAGGTCTATGGCCGCGGGACTAGCGGGAGGGCCGACACCGGGGAGCTGTTTTTT
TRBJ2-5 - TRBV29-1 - CSVERGVRPETQYF TGCAGCGTTGAAAGGGGGGTCCGCCCGGAGACCCAGTACTTC
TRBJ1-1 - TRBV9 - CASSPPIWGEAFF TGTGCCAGCAGCCCCCCGATCTGGGGTGAAGCTTTCTTT
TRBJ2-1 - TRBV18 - CASSPTEIGGDEQFF TGTGCCAGCTCACCGACGGAAATTGGTGGAGATGAGCAGTTCTTC
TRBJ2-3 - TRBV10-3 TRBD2 CAISDKRVAGNTDTQYF TGTGCCATCAGTGACAAAAGGGTAGCGGGGAACACAGATACGCAGTATTTT
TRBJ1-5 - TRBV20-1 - CSAEGGGNQPQHF TGCAGTGCAGAGGGAGGTGGCAATCAGCCCCAGCATTTT
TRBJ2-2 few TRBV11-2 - CASFPPGDNTGELFF TGTGCCAGCTTCCCCCCGGGAGATAACACCGGGGAGCTGTTTTTT
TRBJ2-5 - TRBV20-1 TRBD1 CSAQTGGQETQYF TGCAGTGCTCAGACAGGGGGACAAGAGACCCAGTACTTC
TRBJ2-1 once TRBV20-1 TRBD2 CSAAQGPSGRLFF TGCAGTGCCGCGCAGGGACCTAGCGGGAGACTGTTCTTC
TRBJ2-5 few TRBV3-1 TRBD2 CASSLGLAGAGGEQYF TGTGCCAGCAGCCTCGGACTAGCGGGGGCCGGGGGGGAGCAGTACTTC
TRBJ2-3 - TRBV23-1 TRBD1 CASSQSNNRGPNPKVTDTQYF TGCGCCAGCAGTCAATCGAATAACAGGGGGCCCAACCCAAAAGTCACAGATACGCAGTATTTT
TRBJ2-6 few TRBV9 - CASSVPISGANVLTF TGTGCCAGCAGCGTCCCCATCTCTGGGGCCAACGTCCTGACTTTC
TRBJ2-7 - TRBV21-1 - CASSLRCTGTSDLPATYRYF TGTGCCAGCTCTCTGCGATGTACCGGGACTTCTGATTTACCGGCTACTTACCGGTACTTC
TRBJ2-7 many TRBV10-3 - CAISELSYEQYF TGTGCCATCAGTGAGTTGAGTTACGAGCAGTACTTC
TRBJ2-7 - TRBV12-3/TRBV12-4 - CASTQTLAAQYF TGTGCCAGCACCCAAACCTTGGCGGCCCAGTACTTC
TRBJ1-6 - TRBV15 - CATSRLTGKVGSPLHF TGTGCCACCAGCAGGTTGACGGGGAAAGTGGGATCACCCCTCCACTTT
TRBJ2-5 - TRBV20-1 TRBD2 CSAPETSPETQNF TGCAGTGCCCCGGAGACTAGCCCGGAGACCCAGAACTTC
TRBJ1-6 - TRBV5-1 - CASSPQGPEAGSPLHF TGCGCCAGCAGCCCCCAGGGGCCTGAAGCTGGATCACCCCTCCACTTT
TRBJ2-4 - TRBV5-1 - CASSLPGPPEIF TGCGCCAGCAGCCTGCCGGGACCCCCGGAGATCTTC